The 3 T cell receptor beta chains presented below share a single source sample, sequenced in a study of Graves' ophthalmopathy and Graves' hyperthyroidism. Amplification targeted the TCR beta CDR3 regions, with RNA transcripts as the source material. Investigators did first-round RT-PCR with HTBI primers, then second-round multiplex PCR. One entry per CDR3 protein results from TCRdb running MiXCR on the multiplex PCR reads. The table includes 300,000 to 400,000 distinct CDR3 sequences, about a sixth detected once. The specimen sequenced was peripheral blood. These receptors were obtained from an adult man with Graves' ophthalmopathy.

This clonotype came up many times. The chain employs TRBV28 and TRBJ1-5, with 7 bases aligning to TRBD1. Germline-derived CDR1 and CDR2 are MDHEN and SYDVKM. V shed 4 bases and J 7 bases; nucleotides not matched to a gene: 10. The CDR3 covers 15 residues. In nucleotides, the CDR3 is TGTGCCAGCAGTTCCCGACAGGGAATCCACCAGCCCCAGCATTTT. Translated: CASSSRQGIHQPQHF.

This clonotype was counted ten times or more. The chain links TRBV20-1 to TRBJ1-1; 11 bases match TRBD1. CDR1 is DFQATT and CDR2 is SNEGSKA in the germline V gene (reference sequence). V was pared by 5 bases and J by 3 bases, with 5 bases of the junction left unmatched. This CDR3 is built from 14 residues. CDR3: CSAELDRGHTEAFF. For the CDR3, the DNA is TGCAGTGCTGAGTTGGACAGGGGGCACACTGAAGCTTTCTTT.

This clonotype has at least ten counts. The chain carries TRBV6-1 and TRBJ1-6; tentatively, D is TRBD1 (6 bases). Trimming removed 0 bases from V and 8 bases from J, with 17 bases in between. CDR3 length equals 17 residues. Germline-derived CDR1 and CDR2 are MNHNS and SASEGT. DNA for the CDR3: TGTGCCAGCAGTGAAGCCCGGGTGGCAGGGGACTATTCACCCCTCCACTTT. Protein product: CASSEARVAGDYSPLHF.